The 23 T cell receptor beta chains reported below all come from one sample, sequenced in a study of cytomegalovirus exposure and HLA in healthy donors. A multiplex PCR was run with 60 Vbeta primers and 13 Jbeta primers. The protocol was immunoSEQ multiplex PCR, while the TCRdb copy is restricted to in-frame clones and leaves out a portion. The table shows 150,000 to 200,000 clones, with 81% occurring only once. The sample was PBMCs. The receptors originated from a woman in her 30s in good health and CMV-seronegative.

The V call is TRBV7-2, the J call TRBJ1-2, with TRBD1 identical over 7 bases. The CDR3 extends over 16 amino acids. Germline CDR1 reads SGHTA; CDR2 reads FQGNSA. With 1 base clipped from V and 4 bases from J, the junction kept 9 bases outside the gene matches. DNA for the CDR3: TGTGCCAGCAGCTTAGATGTGAGGGGGCGCAGCTATGGCTACACCTTC. Protein product: CASSLDVRGRSYGYTF.

V usage is TRBV7-8 and J usage is TRBJ1-5, with D tentatively TRBD1 (6 bases). This CDR3 contains 14 residues. Trimming cost V 3 bases and J 7 bases, with 13 bases left between them. The germline V gene has CDR1 SGHVS and CDR2 FQNEAQ. CDR3 protein: CASSLTGFEQPQHF. CDR3 DNA: TGTGCCAGCAGCTTGACAGGTTTCGAGCAGCCCCAGCATTTT.

The V gene is TRBV7-2, the J gene TRBJ2-3; D may be TRBD2 (6 bases). V was cut by 3 bases and J by 6 bases, with 10 bases left in between. Per germline, CDR1 SGHTA and CDR2 FQGNSA. The CDR3 extends over 13 amino acids. The CDR3 coding sequence is TGTGCCAGCAGCTTCATCGGAGGGGATACGCAGTATTTT. This encodes CASSFIGGDTQYF. Full variable domain (remainder filled in from reference TRBV7-2 and TRBJ2-3): GAGVSQSPSNKVTEKGKDVELRCDPISGHTALYWYRQSLGQGLEFLIYFQGNSAPDKSGLPSDRFSAERTGGSVSTLTIQRTQQEDSAVYLCASSFIGGDTQYFGPGTRLTVL.

This chain joins TRBV11-2 and TRBJ1-5; D is unclear. Germline values: CDR1 SGHAT, CDR2 FQNNGV. Trimming stripped 1 base from V and 0 bases from J, with 7 bases between. The CDR3 extends over 15 amino acids. The CDR3 loop is CASSLGGYSNQPQHF. CDR3 in DNA: TGTGCCAGCAGCTTAGGAGGATATAGCAATCAGCCCCAGCATTTT. Full variable domain (missing parts from reference TRBV11-2 and TRBJ1-5): EAGVAQSPRYKIIEKRQSVAFWCNPISGHATLYWYQQILGQGPKLLIQFQNNGVVDDSQLPKDRFSAERLKGVDSTLKIQPAKLEDSAVYLCASSLGGYSNQPQHFGDGTRLSIL.

The CDR3 loop reads CASMGGRGTEAFF. Here the CDR3 DNA reads TGTGCCAGCATGGGGGGGCGGGGGACTGAAGCTTTCTTT. The J gene is TRBJ1-1, the V gene TRBV2, with TRBD1 as a possible D gene (6 bases). This CDR3 has 13 amino acids. V was shortened by 7 bases and J by 5 bases, with 14 bases between the two germline ends. Germline V CDR1 and CDR2: SNHLY, FYNNEI.

The chain has TRBV30 and TRBJ1-5; 8 bases map to TRBD1. This CDR3 has 14 residues. The junction had 9 bases not matched to a gene; V was cut back by 4 bases and J by 7 bases. Germline lookup yields CDR1 GTSNPN and CDR2 SVGIG (reference sequence). The CDR3 DNA reads TGTGCCTGGACCAGGGGGCGGGGACGACAGCCCCAGCATTTT. Encoded protein: CAWTRGRGRQPQHF.

The chain uses TRBV7-2 and TRBJ2-5; 7 nucleotides match TRBD2. The CDR3 is 17 amino acids. CDR1 and CDR2 from the germline V gene are SGHTA and FQGNSA. V lost 1 base, J lost 1 base, and 9 bases stayed unmatched. The CDR3 here is CASSLGFLGGGQETQYF. DNA of the CDR3: TGTGCCAGCAGCTTAGGCTTCTTAGGCGGGGGCCAAGAGACCCAGTACTTC.

This chain connects TRBV19 to TRBJ2-1; 7 nucleotides match TRBD2. After removal of 8 bases from V and 5 bases from J, the junction contained 9 bases not matched to a gene. CDR1 and CDR2 from the germline V gene are LNHDA and SQIVND (reference sequence). The CDR3 loop spans 14 amino acids. CDR3 amino acids: CASGSGTTHNEQFF. For the CDR3, the DNA is TGTGCCAGTGGATCCGGGACTACTCACAATGAGCAGTTCTTC.

V usage is TRBV27 and J usage is TRBJ2-5; D may be TRBD2 (5 bases). CDR1 is MNHEY and CDR2 is SMNVEV in the germline V gene (reference sequence). V was clipped by 5 bases and J by 0 bases, with 10 bases between them. This CDR3 has 14 amino acids. The CDR3 region has the DNA TGTGCCAGCAGTCGAGGGTCCTACCAAGAGACCCAGTACTTC. Its translation is CASSRGSYQETQYF.

The gene calls are TRBV28 and TRBJ1-1; D gene unclear. The CDR3 runs to 17 residues. Germline V gene data show CDR1 as MDHEN and CDR2 as SYDVKM. V gave up 4 bases and J gave up 0 bases, with 18 bases separating them. This chain's CDR3 is CASSSGERGAMNTEAFF. CDR3 nucleotide sequence: TGTGCCAGCAGTTCCGGGGAGCGGGGAGCCATGAACACTGAAGCTTTCTTT.

This sequence joins TRBV28 and TRBJ2-3; TRBD2 agrees at 11 bases. The CDR3 runs 16 residues. In germline, CDR1 is MDHEN, CDR2 SYDVKM. Trimming took 6 bases from V and 4 from J; bases not matched to a gene: 9. CDR3 loop: CASRIAGGRVSDTQYF. In DNA form, the CDR3 reads TGTGCCAGCAGAATAGCGGGAGGGCGGGTGTCAGATACGCAGTATTTT.

The V gene is TRBV4-3, the J gene TRBJ2-1; TRBD1 might be the D (5 bases). With 0 bases removed from V and 1 base from J, the gap between germline ends came to 7 bases. Germline V gene data show CDR1 as LGHNA and CDR2 as YSLEER. The CDR3 extends over 15 amino acids. CDR3 DNA sequence: TGCGCCAGCAGCCAAGACAGGGCGTCCTACAATGAGCAGTTCTTC. Translation: CASSQDRASYNEQFF.

V is TRBV28 and J is TRBJ2-7; TRBD1 aligns across 8 bases. This CDR3 contains 14 residues. From germline, CDR1 is MDHEN and CDR2 SYDVKM. V lost 8 bases to trimming and J lost 3 bases; unmatched junction nucleotides: 9. As DNA, the CDR3 is TGTGCCAGCTCACCTTCCGGGACAGGCTACGAGCAGTACTTC. As protein: CASSPSGTGYEQYF.

The V call is TRBV11-3, the J call TRBJ2-7, with D maybe TRBD1 (5 bases). V lost 5 bases, J lost 6 bases, and 11 bases lay in between. Germline V gene lookup returns CDR1 SGHNT and CDR2 YENEEA. This CDR3 spans 12 amino acids. The CDR3 reads CASSSQGTEQYF. In nucleotides, the CDR3 is TGTGCCAGCAGCAGTCAGGGTACCGAGCAGTACTTC.

This sequence joins TRBV7-3 and TRBJ2-1; 8 nucleotides agree with TRBD1. CDR3 length: 17 residues. V was clipped by 3 bases and J by 9 bases; unmatched bases: 16. Germline assignment: CDR1 SGHTA and CDR2 FQGTGA. In nucleotides, the CDR3 is TGTGCCAGCAGCTTTCATCGCGACAGGGGCGGATTGAGTGAGCAGTTCTTC. As protein: CASSFHRDRGGLSEQFF.

The genes are TRBV9 and TRBJ1-2; a weak D match, TRBD1 (5 bases). Germline V gives CDR1 SGDLS, CDR2 YYNGEE. V was clipped by 0 bases and J by 14 bases, with 14 bases between them. The CDR3 length is 12 residues. CDR3 in amino acids: CASSVGGEIGTF. The CDR3 DNA follows: TGTGCCAGCAGCGTAGGGGGGGAGATTGGGACCTTC.

The chain uses TRBV7-9 and TRBJ1-1; D is ambiguous. Looked up from germline, CDR1 is SEHNR and CDR2 is FQNEAQ (reference sequence). V lost 3 bases to trimming and J lost 1 base, with 9 bases between them. The CDR3 contains 14 residues. This chain's CDR3 is CASSFEVPNTEAFF. CDR3 DNA: TGTGCCAGCAGCTTTGAGGTACCGAACACTGAAGCTTTCTTT.

V gene TRBV10-2 combines with J gene TRBJ2-7; the D gene is possibly TRBD1 (6 bases). The CDR3 spans 13 residues. The V gene lost 2 bases and the J gene lost 4 bases, with 9 bases spanning the gap. CDR1 and CDR2 from the germline V gene are WSHSY and SAAADI. CDR3 region: CASSEHREYEQYF. DNA for the CDR3: TGCGCCAGCAGTGAGCACAGGGAGTACGAGCAGTACTTC.

The chain joins TRBV6-1 to TRBJ2-2; a weak D match, TRBD2 (6 bases). Germline-derived CDR1 and CDR2 are MNHNS and SASEGT. V was pared by 8 bases and J by 2 bases, with 15 bases between. The CDR3 extends over 15 amino acids. This CDR3 is CASRATGSNTGELFF. Here the CDR3 DNA reads TGTGCCAGCCGAGCAACCGGGAGCAACACCGGGGAGCTGTTTTTT.

This clone showed up just once. The V and J genes are TRBV19 and TRBJ2-3; 13 bases line up with TRBD2. Per germline, CDR1 LNHDA and CDR2 SQIVND (reference sequence). This CDR3 contains 16 residues. V shed 7 bases and J 5 bases; nucleotides not matched to a gene: 9. CDR3 residues: CASTPGLAGMGDTQYF. In DNA form, the CDR3 reads TGTGCCAGTACACCGGGACTAGCGGGGATGGGAGATACGCAGTATTTT. The full variable domain, completed using reference TRBV19 and TRBJ2-3, is DGGITQSPKYLFRKEGQNVTLSCEQNLNHDAMYWYRQDPGQGLRLIYYSQIVNDFQKGDIAEGYSVSREKKESFPLTVTSAQKNPTAFYLCASTPGLAGMGDTQYFGPGTRLTVL.

About this clone itself: Other DNA sequences in this specimen translate into the identical CDR3. J is TRBJ2-1 and V is TRBV4-3; 7 positions match TRBD2. CDR1 is LGHNA, CDR2 YSLEER, per germline. The CDR3 is made up of 16 amino acids. The J segment lost 0 bases and the V segment lost 0 bases, leaving 2 bases of the junction unmatched. The CDR3 sequence is CASSQDSGGSYNEQFF. Written as DNA, the CDR3 is TGCGCCAGCAGCCAAGATTCGGGGGGCTCCTACAATGAGCAGTTCTTC.

This clone appeared once. Other DNA variants within this sample encode the same CDR3. The chain couples TRBV5-1 to TRBJ2-7, with a possible D match to TRBD1 (5 bases). The CDR3 loop spans 13 amino acids. From germline, CDR1 is SGHRS and CDR2 YFSETQ. V gave up 0 bases and J gave up 3 bases, with 7 bases separating them. This chain's CDR3 is CASSLAQGYEQYF. The CDR3 bases are TGCGCCAGCAGCTTGGCGCAGGGCTACGAGCAGTACTTC.

The chain joins TRBV4-1 to TRBJ2-7, with 13 positions matching TRBD2. The CDR3 has 17 residues. CDR1 and CDR2 from the germline V gene are MGHRA and YSYEKL. Trimming at V came to 1 base and at J to 6 bases, leaving 9 bases not matched to a gene. The CDR3 DNA is TGCGCCAGCAGCCAAGCCAACATGGGACTAGCGGGAACCGAGCAGTACTTC. It is translated as CASSQANMGLAGTEQYF.